Presented here are 18 T cell receptor beta chains from one specimen sequenced in a study of shared clonotypes between healthy human individuals. Clones were read by immunoSEQ multiplex PCR, and TCRdb kept only the in-frame ones, dropping some. The sample contains approximately 1.5 million clones, 98% of which appear only once. Sequences were obtained from naive CD4+ T cells sorted from blood. The subset is: CD45RA+ positively selected. Receptors originate from a young man in good health.

This sequence joins TRBV6-5 and TRBJ2-7; weak D call: TRBD1 (6 bases). The germline gives CDR1 MNHEY, CDR2 SVGAGI. The length of the CDR3 is 15 residues. Trimming pared 5 bases from V and 3 bases from J, leaving 17 bases between. CDR3 sequence: CASSPTDRRYYEQYF. The CDR3 DNA follows: TGTGCCAGCAGTCCGACCGACAGGCGTTACTACGAGCAGTACTTC.

The chain combines TRBV5-4 with TRBJ2-1, with TRBD1 as a possible D gene (5 bases). This CDR3 has 13 amino acids. Trimming stripped 3 bases from V and 6 bases from J, with 10 bases between. CDR1 is SGHNT, CDR2 YYREEE, per germline (reference sequence). The CDR3 here is CASSSRGGNEQFF. The CDR3 DNA is TGTGCCAGCAGCTCAAGGGGTGGCAATGAGCAGTTCTTC.

This chain joins TRBV21-1 and TRBJ2-4; TRBD2 was called by the table and not checked on the DNA. TRBV21-1 is flagged as a pseudogene. The CDR3 has 13 residues. CDR3 bases: TGTGCCAGCAGCCATCATAGCGGGAGAGTCCAGTACTTC. Its protein is CASSHHSGRVQYF.

V and J are TRBV28 and TRBJ2-5; D remains ambiguous. V was shortened by 5 bases and J by 4 bases, with 11 bases between the two germline ends. The CDR3 has 13 residues. CDR1 and CDR2 (germline): MDHEN, SYDVKM. The CDR3 DNA follows: TGTGCCAGCAGTAGGACCGGAGTAGAGACCCAGTACTTC. Residues: CASSRTGVETQYF.

This chain links TRBV7-9 with TRBJ2-3, with D possibly being TRBD1 or TRBD2 (5 bases each). Germline lookup yields CDR1 SEHNR and CDR2 FQNEAQ (reference sequence). This CDR3 comprises 15 residues. Trimming took off 1 base at V and 4 bases at J, with 12 bases between the two ends. The CDR3 DNA sequence: TGTGCCAGCAGCTTAGTAGGCCGAGGGGCAGATACGCAGTATTTT. Amino acids: CASSLVGRGADTQYF.

This chain links TRBV5-5 with TRBJ1-4; TRBD1 might be the D (6 bases). Germline assignment: CDR1 SGHKS and CDR2 YYEKEE (reference sequence). The CDR3 has 15 residues. V was clipped by 4 bases and J by 4 bases, with 14 bases between them. The CDR3: CASSPQGLSNEKLFF. The DNA for the CDR3 is TGTGCCAGCAGCCCACAGGGATTAAGTAATGAAAAACTGTTTTTT. The variable domain in full, with the rest retrieved from reference TRBV5-5 and TRBJ1-4, is DAGVTQSPTHLIKTRGQQVTLRCSPISGHKSVSWYQQVLGQGPQFIFQYYEKEERGRGNFPDRFSARQFPNYSSELNVNALLLGDSALYLCASSPQGLSNEKLFFGSGTQLSVL.

V usage is TRBV6-1 and J usage is TRBJ2-7, with D maybe TRBD1 (6 bases). Trimming removed 5 bases at V and 3 bases at J, with 11 bases between. The CDR3 has 13 amino acids. Germline CDR1 is MNHNS and CDR2 is SASEGT. The CDR3 sequence: CASSTAGDYEQYF. CDR3 DNA: TGTGCCAGCAGTACAGCAGGGGACTACGAGCAGTACTTC.

About this clone itself: The junction and the germline gene differ at one end; a read error may be behind it. The chain combines TRBV27 with TRBJ2-7, with a tentative D call TRBD2 (6 bases). Germline assignment: CDR1 MNHEY and CDR2 SMNVEV (reference sequence). The CDR3 consists of 15 residues. The CDR3 sequence is CASRLYGTDYYEQYF. The CDR3 nucleotides read TGTGCCAGCAGATTATACGGGACTGACTACTACGAGCAGTACTTC.

CDR3 sequence: CASSPKTGVYEQYF. The CDR3 region has the DNA TGTGCCAGCAGCCCAAAGACAGGGGTCTACGAGCAGTACTTC. The V and J genes are TRBV5-4 and TRBJ2-7; TRBD1 matches 8 bases. Germline CDR1 SGHNT, CDR2 YYREEE (reference sequence). After removal of 4 bases from V and 3 bases from J, the junction contained 6 bases not matched to a gene. The CDR3 sequence is 14 residues long.

The V gene is TRBV2, the J gene TRBJ1-2; no reliable D call. This CDR3 spans 12 amino acids. Germline loops: CDR1 SNHLY, CDR2 FYNNEI. Trimming took off 6 bases at V and 8 bases at J, with 13 bases between the two ends. CDR3 in amino acids: CASSDRTRGYTF. CDR3 nucleotides: TGTGCCAGCAGCGATCGGACGAGGGGCTACACCTTC.

In the case of this clone: Other DNA sequences within the sample encode an identical CDR3. V is TRBV11-2 and J is TRBJ2-2; D is undetermined. Trimming took off 1 base at V and 6 bases at J, with 3 bases between the two ends. The CDR3 extends over 12 amino acids. The germline V gene encodes CDR1 SGHAT and CDR2 FQNNGV. CDR3: CASSLAAGELFF. CDR3 coding DNA: TGTGCCAGCAGCTTAGCAGCCGGGGAGCTGTTTTTT.

The table lists this clone with a count of one. Germline is not matched at one junction end, which may reflect a read error. The CDR3: CASMKGANTGELFF. The CDR3 DNA is TGTGCAAGCATGAAGGGTGCGAACACCGGGGAGCTGTTTTTT. The gene calls are TRBV6-4 and TRBJ2-2; no firm D call. Germline lookup yields CDR1 MRHNA and CDR2 SNTAGT. The CDR3 sequence is 14 residues long.

This chain links TRBV10-3 with TRBJ2-7, with no clear D. Looked up from germline, CDR1 is ENHRY and CDR2 is SYGVKD. V was shortened by 5 bases and J by 0 bases, with 5 bases between the two germline ends. This CDR3 spans 12 amino acids. CDR3 in amino acids: CAISPLSYEQYF. CDR3 bases: TGTGCCATCAGTCCCCTCTCCTACGAGCAGTACTTC.

The rearrangement uses TRBV5-5 and TRBJ2-2; the D call may be TRBD1 or TRBD2 (5 bases each). There are 14 residues in the CDR3. CDR1 and CDR2 from the germline V gene are SGHKS and YYEKEE (reference sequence). V lost 4 bases, J lost 4 bases, and 11 bases lay in between. The CDR3: CASSLLGGTGELFF. The CDR3 DNA sequence: TGTGCCAGCAGCCTGCTTGGGGGCACCGGGGAGCTGTTTTTT. The full variable domain, its missing parts supplied by reference TRBV5-5 and TRBJ2-2, is DAGVTQSPTHLIKTRGQQVTLRCSPISGHKSVSWYQQVLGQGPQFIFQYYEKEERGRGNFPDRFSARQFPNYSSELNVNALLLGDSALYLCASSLLGGTGELFFGEGSRLTVL.

The gene calls are TRBV7-8 and TRBJ1-5; 8 bases line up with TRBD1. The CDR3 runs 16 residues. CDR1 SGHVS and CDR2 FQNEAQ come from the germline V gene. V trimming: 2 bases; J trimming: 1 base; junction bases outside the gene matches: 4. The CDR3 DNA is TGTGCCAGCAGCTTAACGACAGGGGCGAGCAATCAGCCCCAGCATTTT. Amino acid sequence: CASSLTTGASNQPQHF.

The CDR3 sequence is CASSLGQGLYEQYF. CDR3 coding DNA: TGTGCCAGCAGTTTGGGGCAGGGCCTCTACGAGCAGTACTTC. J is TRBJ2-7 and V is TRBV28; tentative D call: TRBD1 (5 bases). The CDR3 loop spans 14 amino acids. Germline assignment: CDR1 MDHEN and CDR2 SYDVKM. Trimming pared 3 bases from V and 3 bases from J, leaving 12 bases between.

This clone was counted once. Other DNA sequences within the sample encode an identical CDR3. V is TRBV28 and J is TRBJ1-2; D is uncertain. V lost 3 bases and J lost 5, with 7 bases in between. Germline CDR1 MDHEN, CDR2 SYDVKM. The CDR3 runs 12 residues. The CDR3 DNA reads TGTGCCAGCAGTTTGTCAGGATATGGCTACACCTTC. Its protein product is CASSLSGYGYTF.

V gene TRBV2 combines with J gene TRBJ1-5; the match to TRBD1 covers 7 bases. The CDR3 contains 15 residues. Per germline, CDR1 SNHLY and CDR2 FYNNEI. J lost 6 bases, V lost 1 base, and 6 bases had no gene match. CDR3 coding DNA: TGTGCCAGCAGTGAAGGACAGGGAATGGGTCAGCCCCAGCATTTT. Amino acids: CASSEGQGMGQPQHF.